Listed below are T cell receptor beta chains from one sample, sequenced in a study of T cells in Graves' hyperthyroidism and ophthalmopathy. TCRdb reprocessed the multiplex PCR reads with MiXCR, giving one entry per CDR3 protein. The sample consists of approximately 200,000 distinct CDR3 sequences, around 18% of them appearing once. The sequenced material came from blood. These receptors originate from a man between 35 and 55 years old with Graves' hyperthyroidism. The CDR3 runs from the conserved cysteine through the conserved F or W. A D gene is named only where the DNA matches it firmly. Expanded clones are given a class, and other clones once, few, many or no size at all.

NA	14	TRBV4-2	TRBJ2-3	once	CASRGVSSTDTQYF	TGTGCCAGCAGGGGGGTGTCTAGCACAGATACGCAGTATTTT
NA	14	TRBV7-2	TRBJ2-7	many	CASSLLLEGYEQYF	TGTGCCAGCAGCTTATTGTTGGAGGGGTACGAGCAGTACTTC
NA	13	TRBV7-2	TRBJ2-1	NA	CASSYDYVDEQFF	TGTGCCAGCAGCTACGACTACGTCGATGAGCAGTTCTTC
NA	11	TRBV28	TRBJ2-3	many	CASMVGDTQYF	TGTGCCAGCATGGTTGGAGATACGCAGTATTTT
NA	13	TRBV4-3	TRBJ2-3	many	CASSQDSTDTQYF	TGCGCCAGCAGCCAAGATAGTACAGATACGCAGTATTTT
NA	15	TRBV6-2/TRBV6-3	TRBJ2-5	many	CASRHKTRREETQYF	TGTGCCAGCAGACACAAGACACGGAGAGAAGAGACCCAGTACTTC
NA	12	TRBV29-1	TRBJ1-2	NA	CSGSMGGYGYTF	TGCAGCGGATCGATGGGGGGTTATGGCTACACCTTC
NA	13	TRBV7-9	TRBJ1-2	many	CASSLRGTGGYTF	TGTGCCAGCAGCTTACGGGGAACGGGCGGCTACACCTTC
TRBD1	15	TRBV9	TRBJ1-2	NA	CASSLTGGINYGYTF	TGTGCCAGCAGCCTAACAGGGGGGATTAACTATGGCTACACCTTC
TRBD2	15	TRBV5-1	TRBJ2-3	many	CASSLSGGAQDTQYF	TGCGCCAGCAGCTTAAGCGGGGGGGCTCAGGATACGCAGTATTTT
NA	13	TRBV27	TRBJ2-1	many	CASNRDRYNEQFF	TGTGCCAGCAACCGGGACCGATACAATGAGCAGTTCTTC
NA	13	TRBV2	TRBJ1-5	many	CASLGDSNQPQHF	TGTGCCAGTCTGGGGGATAGCAATCAGCCCCAGCATTTT
NA	16	TRBV28	TRBJ1-6	NA	CASSLWSGTPNSPLHF	TGTGCCAGCAGTTTATGGTCCGGGACACCGAATTCACCCCTCCACTTT
TRBD1	17	TRBV20-1	TRBJ1-5	many	CSARSGTVLYSNQPQHF	TGCAGTGCTAGATCCGGGACAGTATTATATAGCAATCAGCCCCAGCATTTT
TRBD2	18	TRBV5-1	TRBJ2-3	many	CASSLGIRTSGDTDTQYF	TGCGCCAGCAGCTTGGGAATTCGGACTAGCGGGGATACAGATACGCAGTATTTT
NA	15	TRBV5-5	TRBJ1-2	NA	CASSSGLTGNYGYTF	TGTGCCAGCAGCTCGGGATTGACGGGAAACTATGGCTACACCTTC
TRBD1	17	TRBV24-1	TRBJ2-1	few	CATRTTAGTGDNNEQFF	TGTGCCACCAGAACAACCGCCGGGACAGGGGATAACAATGAGCAGTTCTTC
NA	17	TRBV27	TRBJ2-3	many	CASSLGRVATSTDTQYF	TGTGCCAGCAGTTTAGGTCGGGTCGCTACTAGCACAGATACGCAGTATTTT
NA	12	TRBV20-1	TRBJ1-3	many	CSASLGHDTIYF	TGCAGTGCTAGCTTAGGGCACGACACCATATATTTT
NA	16	TRBV28	TRBJ2-1	many	CASSSDLGGRVYEQFF	TGTGCCAGCAGTTCCGATCTAGGGGGAAGGGTGTATGAGCAGTTCTTC
NA	15	TRBV7-2	TRBJ1-6	many	CASSLWAGGNSPLHF	TGTGCCAGCAGCTTATGGGCAGGTGGGAATTCACCCCTCCACTTT
TRBD2	17	TRBV20-1	TRBJ2-3	few	CSARDPPGLAGQDTQYF	TGCAGTGCTAGAGACCCTCCGGGACTAGCGGGGCAAGATACGCAGTATTTT
NA	16	TRBV6-2/TRBV6-3	TRBJ2-7	many	CASSYYVGRNYYEQYF	TGTGCCAGCAGTTACTATGTTGGCAGAAACTACTACGAGCAGTACTTC
TRBD2	14	TRBV7-3	TRBJ2-7	many	CASSPGRGAYEQYF	TGTGCCAGCAGCCCAGGACGGGGGGCCTACGAGCAGTACTTC
NA	13	TRBV10-1	TRBJ1-1	few	CASSANTNTEAFF	TGCGCCAGCAGTGCGAACACCAACACTGAAGCTTTCTTT